This TCR beta chain was recovered during a study of T cell changes during pregnancy in multiple sclerosis. Data came from immunoSEQ multiplex PCR; TCRdb stores just in-frame clones and leaves some out. The table includes approximately 100,000 clones, around nine tenths detected once. The CDR3 is 15 amino acids. Trimming stripped 5 bases from V and 0 bases from J, with 13 bases between. In germline, CDR1 is SGHTA, CDR2 FQGNSA. The material was peripheral blood, obtained in the second trimester of pregnancy. This TCR was sampled from a female donor with multiple sclerosis, enrolled in a pregnancy study. The chain employs TRBV7-2 and TRBJ1-1, with D hard to call. The CDR3 bases are TGTGCCAGCAGCCGGGATTTCCTAATGAACACTGAAGCTTTCTTT. It codes for CASSRDFLMNTEAFF.